The 24 T cell receptor beta chains presented below share a single source sample, sequenced in a study of blood T cell repertoires in COVID-19. Assay used: immunoSEQ multiplex PCR; TCRdb lists only in-frame clones, some missing. The profile shows under 350,000 clones, approximately 86% of them singletons. Sample: PBMCs or T cells enriched from blood (not recorded which). These receptors originate from a woman aged 40 to 50 with acute COVID-19.

J is TRBJ2-1 and V is TRBV4-1; 8 bases agree with TRBD2. Germline V gene sequence: CDR1 MGHRA, CDR2 YSYEKL. V lost 2 bases to trimming and J lost 7 bases; unmatched junction nucleotides: 10. The CDR3 is 16 amino acids. The CDR3 coding sequence is TGCGCCAGCAGCCAAATGTCGGGGGGGCCTAGTAATGAGCAGTTCTTC. Translated: CASSQMSGGPSNEQFF.

Of note for this clone: The sample carries other DNA sequences with the same CDR3. The chain combines TRBV18 with TRBJ2-2; no clear D gene. The germline V gene encodes CDR1 KGHSH and CDR2 LQKENI. Trimming shortened V by 0 bases and J by 2 bases, and 10 bases separated the two germline ends. There are 16 residues in the CDR3. Here the CDR3 reads CASSPPSRSNTGELFF. The CDR3 coding sequence is TGTGCCAGCTCACCACCGTCCCGTAGCAACACCGGGGAGCTGTTTTTT.

This clone was observed a few times. The chain employs TRBV29-1 and TRBJ1-2, with unresolved D. The CDR3 contains 14 residues. Trimming removed 5 bases at V and 0 bases at J, with 13 bases between. CDR1 is SQVTM, CDR2 ANQGSEA, per germline. In nucleotides, the CDR3 is TGCAGCGTTTTCCAGGCAGTAACTAACTATGGCTACACCTTC. Its translation is CSVFQAVTNYGYTF.

The chain combines TRBV18 with TRBJ2-5; TRBD1 agrees at 7 bases. Per the germline V gene, CDR1 is KGHSH and CDR2 is LQKENI. CDR3 length: 14 residues. The trim removed 1 base at V and 5 bases at J, leaving 4 bases unmatched. The CDR3 bases are TGTGCCAGCTCACCACGACAGGGAATGGAGACCCAGTACTTC. Residues: CASSPRQGMETQYF.

This chain joins TRBV9 and TRBJ1-6, with a weak D call TRBD1 (6 bases). The CDR3 extends over 13 amino acids. From germline, CDR1 is SGDLS and CDR2 YYNGEE. The germline V and J ends were trimmed by 4 bases and 8 bases, with 10 bases remaining between them. The CDR3: CASSSRQDSPLHF. The CDR3 bases are TGTGCCAGCAGCTCTAGACAGGATTCACCCCTCCACTTT. Full variable domain (rest looked up from reference TRBV9 and TRBJ1-6): DSGVTQTPKHLITATGQRVTLRCSPRSGDLSVYWYQQSLDQGLQFLIQYYNGEERAKGNILERFSAQQFPDLHSELNLSSLELGDSALYFCASSSRQDSPLHFGNGTRLTVT.

This clone appeared once. This chain joins TRBV28 and TRBJ1-1; a weak D match, TRBD1 (5 bases). The CDR3 is 12 residues long. V lost 5 bases and J 5 bases, leaving 9 bases between the germline ends. Germline loops: CDR1 MDHEN, CDR2 SYDVKM. CDR3 nucleotide sequence: TGTGCCAGCAGTCCCCCAGGGACTGAAGCTTTCTTT. Protein: CASSPPGTEAFF.

The V gene is TRBV2, the J gene TRBJ1-1; 7 positions match TRBD1. Germline trimming cut 6 bases from V and 3 bases from J; bases unmatched to any gene: 7. Looked up from germline, CDR1 is SNHLY and CDR2 is FYNNEI. The CDR3 length is 14 residues. CDR3 bases: TGTGCCAGCAGCCGACAGGGAAGGGACACTGAAGCTTTCTTT. This encodes CASSRQGRDTEAFF.

The chain combines TRBV5-4 with TRBJ2-6; a weak D match, TRBD2 (6 bases). The CDR3 contains 18 residues. The V gene's germline CDR1 is SGHNT and CDR2 YYREEE (reference sequence). V gave up 0 bases and J gave up 0 bases, with 13 bases separating them. CDR3 coding DNA: TGTGCCAGCAGCTTGGATTACGGGGGTATCTCTGGGGCCAACGTCCTGACTTTC. Its protein product is CASSLDYGGISGANVLTF.

The rearrangement uses TRBV6-5 and TRBJ1-1, with D perhaps matching TRBD1 (5 bases). The CDR3 extends over 13 amino acids. Germline lookup yields CDR1 MNHEY and CDR2 SVGAGI. The V end was cut by 7 bases, the J end by 0 bases, with 9 bases between. Here the CDR3 reads CASTDRMNTEAFF. In DNA form, the CDR3 reads TGTGCCAGCACCGACAGAATGAACACTGAAGCTTTCTTT.

The sample holds a few counts of this clone. The J gene is TRBJ1-5, the V gene TRBV5-5; 9 positions match TRBD1. Unmatched junction bases numbered 9, after V lost 4 bases and J lost 1 base. Germline lookup yields CDR1 SGHKS and CDR2 YYEKEE (reference sequence). This CDR3 has 17 residues. The CDR3 loop is CASSPGQGMGSNQPQHF. For the CDR3, the DNA is TGTGCCAGCAGCCCGGGACAGGGAATGGGAAGCAATCAGCCCCAGCATTTT.

The chain's CDR3 is CASSDPGQGRAEAFF. CDR3 coding DNA: TGTGCCAGTAGTGACCCGGGACAGGGTAGGGCTGAAGCTTTCTTT. The V and J genes are TRBV19 and TRBJ1-1; 9 bases agree with TRBD1. This CDR3 is 15 amino acids long. Looked up from germline, CDR1 is LNHDA and CDR2 is SQIVND (reference sequence). The ends lost 5 bases at V and 6 bases at J; junction bases unmatched: 10.

V gene TRBV11-2 combines with J gene TRBJ1-3, with D tentatively TRBD1 (6 bases). This CDR3 contains 15 residues. Germline assignment: CDR1 SGHAT and CDR2 FQNNGV. Trimming took 4 bases from V and 4 from J, leaving 14 bases between them. CDR3 sequence: CASSSTGNRGNTIYF. CDR3 DNA: TGTGCCAGCAGCTCCACAGGGAATCGGGGAAACACCATATATTTT.

The V gene is TRBV7-6, the J gene TRBJ2-1; 9 nucleotides line up with TRBD1. The CDR3 has 17 amino acids. Germline V gives CDR1 SGHVS, CDR2 FNYEAQ. V shed 4 bases, J shed 4 bases, and the junction held 11 bases outside the gene matches. This CDR3 is CASSSRRDRGRYNEQFF. The CDR3 DNA reads TGTGCCAGCAGCTCTCGACGCGACAGGGGGAGGTACAATGAGCAGTTCTTC.

This sequence joins TRBV4-3 and TRBJ2-5, with D tentatively TRBD1 (5 bases). The CDR3 spans 15 residues. The V end lost 1 base, the J end lost 5 bases, and 14 bases lay between the germline ends. Germline CDR1 is LGHNA and CDR2 is YSLEER. CDR3 residues: CASSQVNSGAETQYF. Here the CDR3 DNA reads TGCGCCAGCAGCCAAGTGAATAGTGGGGCGGAGACCCAGTACTTC.

The table lists this clone with a few counts. The J gene is TRBJ2-7, the V gene TRBV9; TRBD1 agrees at 10 bases. The ends lost 0 bases at V and 0 bases at J; junction bases unmatched: 0. CDR1 SGDLS and CDR2 YYNGEE come from the germline V gene. The CDR3 is made up of 15 amino acids. CDR3 sequence: CASSVGDRGSYEQYF. DNA for the CDR3: TGTGCCAGCAGCGTAGGGGACAGGGGCTCCTACGAGCAGTACTTC.

This chain joins TRBV27 and TRBJ2-7; D is perhaps TRBD1 (6 bases). Trimming stripped 6 bases from V and 2 bases from J, with 14 bases between. This CDR3 is 14 amino acids long. Germline V gives CDR1 MNHEY, CDR2 SMNVEV (reference sequence). The CDR3 DNA follows: TGTGCCAGCAGGCTCCAACAGGGCGCCTACGAGCAGTACTTC. Translated: CASRLQQGAYEQYF.

The V and J genes are TRBV5-8 and TRBJ2-2, with a possible D match to TRBD1 (5 bases). With 0 bases removed from V and 1 base from J, the gap between germline ends came to 7 bases. The germline CDR1 and CDR2 sequences are SGHTS and YDEGEE. This CDR3 region has 15 residues. Here the CDR3 DNA reads TGTGCCAGCAGCTTGGGACAGAGGAACACCGGGGAGCTGTTTTTT. Encoded protein: CASSLGQRNTGELFF.

The gene calls are TRBV6-1 and TRBJ1-5, with 7 bases identical to TRBD1. The J segment lost 6 bases and the V segment lost 4 bases, leaving 12 bases of the junction unmatched. CDR1 and CDR2 from the germline V gene are MNHNS and SASEGT. The CDR3 has 16 residues. CDR3 nucleotide sequence: TGTGCCAGCAGTGGGCTACCACAGGGGAGAGTTCAGCCCCAGCATTTT. It codes for CASSGLPQGRVQPQHF.

The chain uses TRBV28 and TRBJ1-2; a weak D match, TRBD1 (5 bases). This CDR3 spans 14 amino acids. The V gene's germline CDR1 is MDHEN and CDR2 SYDVKM. Deletions cut 8 bases from V and 0 bases from J, with 13 bases between. In DNA, the CDR3 is TGTGCCAGCCATACAATGACAGCTAACTATGGCTACACCTTC. Translating it yields CASHTMTANYGYTF.

The chain has TRBV27 and TRBJ2-3; 12 nucleotides align to TRBD2. The CDR3 is made up of 15 amino acids. V was clipped by 5 bases and J by 6 bases; unmatched bases: 6. The germline CDR1 and CDR2 sequences are MNHEY and SMNVEV (reference sequence). The CDR3 region has the DNA TGTGCCAGCAGTCCCGACCTAGCGGGAGGGGATACGCAGTATTTT. Translation: CASSPDLAGGDTQYF.

The gene calls are TRBV18 and TRBJ1-4; possibly TRBD1 for D (6 bases). Germline-derived CDR1 and CDR2 are KGHSH and LQKENI. CDR3 size: 17 residues. V lost 4 bases and J lost 4, with 19 bases in between. The CDR3 region is CASSLSPPTGSNEKLFF. The CDR3 nucleotides are TGTGCCAGCTCACTCTCTCCCCCGACAGGCAGTAATGAAAAACTGTTTTTT. Drawing the rest from reference TRBV18 and TRBJ1-4, the complete variable domain is NAGVMQNPRHLVRRRGQEARLRCSPMKGHSHVYWYRQLPEEGLKFMVYLQKENIIDESGMPKERFSAEFPKEGPSILRIQQVVRGDSAAYFCASSLSPPTGSNEKLFFGSGTQLSVL.

This chain joins TRBV10-3 and TRBJ2-5; 7 bases are a match to TRBD2. Germline V gene data show CDR1 as ENHRY and CDR2 as SYGVKD. Germline trimming cut 6 bases from V and 3 bases from J; bases unmatched to any gene: 4. CDR3 size: 13 residues. CDR3 nucleotide sequence: TGTGCCATCAGCCTTCGGGGGGAAGAGACCCAGTACTTC. Translating it yields CAISLRGEETQYF.

V gene TRBV12-3 or TRBV12-4 combines with J gene TRBJ1-2, with a weak D call TRBD1 (5 bases). Trimming stripped 5 bases from V and 2 bases from J, with 9 bases between. This CDR3 contains 13 residues. CDR3 residues: CASSQGFNYGYTF. The DNA of the CDR3 is TGTGCCAGCAGTCAGGGTTTCAACTATGGCTACACCTTC.

The genes are TRBV18 and TRBJ2-7, with D hard to call. The V end was cut by 2 bases, the J end by 0 bases, with 14 bases between. In germline, CDR1 is KGHSH, CDR2 LQKENI. The CDR3 length is 16 residues. CDR3 coding DNA: TGTGCCAGCTCACCAAATCCCTCCCTGAGCTCCTACGAGCAGTACTTC. This codes for CASSPNPSLSSYEQYF.